The 26 T cell receptor beta chains in this list originate from one sample, sequenced in a study of post-analysis software for immune sequencing data. The study, taken as a whole, reports: In patients, TRBV5-6, TRBV5-1 and TRBV20-1 belonged to four or five TRBV segments found more frequently than in controls.

Built from TCR beta cDNA, the libraries had unique molecular identifiers in them. TCRdb processed the PCR reads anew with MiXCR; each CDR3 protein has one entry. The repertoire holds a few hundred thousand distinct CDR3 sequences, with 36% as singletons. Their antigen targets remain unknown. Input material: blood. The receptors stem from a girl aged 5-17 years with multiple sclerosis.

Details on this clonotype: This may come from a read error, since a much larger clone is one base off. The chain combines TRBV5-6 with TRBJ1-2; 10 nucleotides line up with TRBD1. V shed 10 bases, J shed 8 bases, and the junction held 17 bases outside the gene matches. The CDR3 loop spans 15 amino acids. Germline V gene data show CDR1 as SGHDT and CDR2 as YYEEEE. The CDR3 nucleotides are TGTGCCGGCAACATCTTTGCCGGGACAGGGGAAGGCTACACCTTC. Translated: CAGNIFAGTGEGYTF.

V gene TRBV5-1 combines with J gene TRBJ1-2; maybe TRBD1 (5 bases). This CDR3 is built from 15 residues. Germline assignment: CDR1 SGHRS and CDR2 YFSETQ. Trimming took off 3 bases at V and 1 base at J, with 13 bases between the two ends. This CDR3 is CASSWIGGVNYGYTF. The CDR3 nucleotides read TGCGCCAGCAGCTGGATCGGGGGAGTTAACTATGGCTACACCTTC.

This clonotype was seen at least ten times. This chain joins TRBV20-1 and TRBJ2-3, with D maybe TRBD2 (6 bases). The CDR3 has 14 residues. Germline V gene data show CDR1 as DFQATT and CDR2 as SNEGSKA (reference sequence). V shed 3 bases and J shed 0 bases, with 10 bases lying between them. This CDR3 reads CSASRGASTDTQYF. CDR3 in DNA: TGCAGTGCTAGCCGCGGGGCTAGCACAGATACGCAGTATTTT.

In its sample, this clonotype was seen a few times. The rearrangement joins TRBV20-1 to TRBJ2-3; tentatively, D is TRBD1 (6 bases). This CDR3 spans 15 amino acids. Trimming removed 6 bases at V and 0 bases at J, with 16 bases between. The V gene's germline CDR1 is DFQATT and CDR2 SNEGSKA (reference sequence). The CDR3: CSAGVTGESTDTQYF. CDR3 in DNA: TGCAGTGCCGGAGTGACAGGAGAAAGCACAGATACGCAGTATTTT.

This clonotype was seen at least ten times. The V call is TRBV12-3 or TRBV12-4, the J call TRBJ1-5; 7 bases agree with TRBD1. The CDR3 is 16 amino acids. After removal of 6 bases from V and 0 bases from J, the junction contained 8 bases not matched to a gene. DNA for the CDR3: TGTGCCAGCAGCTCCTGGGACAGCCATAGCAATCAGCCCCAGCATTTT. Its translation is CASSSWDSHSNQPQHF.

This clonotype was counted at least ten times. The chain uses TRBV15 and TRBJ2-3, with 7 bases matching TRBD1. The V segment lost 0 bases and the J segment 1 base; nucleotides outside the gene matches: 22. Germline-derived CDR1 and CDR2 are LNHNV and YYDKDF (reference sequence). This CDR3 has 22 residues. CDR3 region: CATSRDNPRGRATGFGTDTQYF. The CDR3 DNA reads TGTGCCACCAGCAGAGACAACCCACGGGGACGCGCGACAGGGTTCGGCACAGATACGCAGTATTTT.

This clonotype was picked up a small number of times. V usage is TRBV20-1 and J usage is TRBJ1-4; 8 bases align to TRBD1. This CDR3 is built from 19 residues. V was clipped by 1 base and J by 5 bases; unmatched bases: 18. Germline lookup yields CDR1 DFQATT and CDR2 SNEGSKA (reference sequence). The CDR3 spells CSARAQFHGTGQGNEKLFF. CDR3 sequence (DNA): TGCAGTGCTAGAGCCCAATTTCACGGGACAGGTCAGGGGAATGAAAAACTGTTTTTT.

V usage is TRBV19 and J usage is TRBJ1-6, with 7 bases identical to TRBD1. J lost 11 bases, V lost 3 bases, and 7 bases had no gene match. The CDR3 has 14 residues. Per germline, CDR1 LNHDA and CDR2 SQIVND (reference sequence). DNA for the CDR3: TGTGCCAGTAGTATCGAACAGGGGAATCCACCCCTCCACTTT. Translation: CASSIEQGNPPLHF. Filled out from reference TRBV19 and TRBJ1-6, the complete variable domain reads DGGITQSPKYLFRKEGQNVTLSCEQNLNHDAMYWYRQDPGQGLRLIYYSQIVNDFQKGDIAEGYSVSREKKESFPLTVTSAQKNPTAFYLCASSIEQGNPPLHFGNGTRLTVT.

About this clonotype: A much larger clone differs by one base, so this may be a read error. The chain links TRBV4-1 to TRBJ2-1; 7 nucleotides agree with TRBD2. CDR3 length equals 16 residues. Germline trimming cut 0 bases from V and 4 bases from J; bases unmatched to any gene: 6. CDR1 is MGHRA, CDR2 YSYEKL, per germline. This CDR3 reads CASSQESAGRYNEQFF. The CDR3 DNA is TGCGCCAGCAGCCAAGAGTCAGCGGGAAGGTACAATGAGCAGTTCTTC.

The chain recombines TRBV28 with TRBJ2-4, with 8 bases aligning to TRBD1. J was trimmed by 7 bases and V by 5 bases; bases with no gene match: 7. The germline CDR1 and CDR2 sequences are MDHEN and SYDVKM. The CDR3 contains 14 residues. The DNA of the CDR3 is TGTGCCAGCAGTCCGCGGGACAGGAGGAACATTCAGTACTTC. Residues: CASSPRDRRNIQYF.

The rearrangement links TRBV6-5 to TRBJ2-5; tentative D call: TRBD2 (5 bases). CDR1 and CDR2 (germline): MNHEY, SVGAGI. Trimming removed 2 bases from V and 11 bases from J, with 21 bases in between. The CDR3 has 15 amino acids. The CDR3 DNA sequence: TGTGCCAGCAGTTACCCGGGCGGGTCTAACAATGAGCAGTACTTC. It translates to CASSYPGGSNNEQYF.

This clonotype was counted ten times or more. The chain carries TRBV27 and TRBJ2-1, with 16 nucleotides matching TRBD2. The CDR3 covers 17 residues. The germline CDR1 and CDR2 sequences are MNHEY and SMNVEV (reference sequence). V was pared by 3 bases and J by 10 bases, with 9 bases of the junction left unmatched. The CDR3: CASSFFLGTSGRVEQFF. CDR3 DNA sequence: TGTGCCAGCAGTTTTTTCCTTGGGACTAGCGGGAGGGTGGAGCAGTTCTTC.

Comment on this clonotype: This may come from a read error, since a much larger clone is one base off. V and J are TRBV6-5 and TRBJ1-5, with D maybe TRBD1 (5 bases). From germline, CDR1 is MNHEY and CDR2 SVGAGI. The CDR3 loop spans 14 amino acids. The CDR3 nucleotides are TGTGTCAGCAGTTACGCGGGGGGGAATCAGCCCCAGCATTTT. Translating it yields CVSSYAGGNQPQHF.

This clonotype appeared many times. The J gene is TRBJ2-5, the V gene TRBV6-5, with no clear D. Trimming stripped 6 bases from V and 2 bases from J, with 16 bases between. The germline gives CDR1 MNHEY, CDR2 SVGAGI. This CDR3 is 15 amino acids long. The DNA for the CDR3 is TGTGCCAGCAGACTTAATAGGGCATGGCAAGAGACCCAGTACTTC. Its protein is CASRLNRAWQETQYF.

This chain links TRBV11-3 with TRBJ1-2; D remains unclear. CDR3 length equals 13 residues. Germline values: CDR1 SGHNT, CDR2 YENEEA. Between the trimmed V and J ends, which lost 5 bases and 4 bases, there was a span of 11 bases. DNA for the CDR3: TGTGCCAGCAGCCACCCCGATAGCTATGGCTACACCTTC. This gives the protein CASSHPDSYGYTF.

With respect to this clonotype: Given a much more abundant clone one base away, this may be a read error. CDR3 loop: CSASGGDEQYF. The DNA of the CDR3 is TGCAGTGCTAGCGGGGGCGATGAGCAGTACTTC. The genes are TRBV20-1 and TRBJ2-5; either TRBD1 or TRBD2 may supply D (6 bases each). Trimming took off 3 bases at V and 11 bases at J, with 13 bases between the two ends. The CDR3 is made up of 11 amino acids. The V gene's germline CDR1 is DFQATT and CDR2 SNEGSKA (reference sequence).

This clonotype was found once. The genes are TRBV9 and TRBJ2-7; 7 bases are shared with TRBD2. CDR1 SGDLS and CDR2 YYNGEE come from the germline V gene. The ends lost 0 bases at V and 7 bases at J; junction bases unmatched: 19. The CDR3 length is 18 residues. CDR3 loop: CASSVDLAVWSSHNEQYF. CDR3 in DNA: TGTGCCAGCAGCGTAGACCTAGCGGTTTGGAGCTCCCACAATGAGCAGTACTTC.

This clonotype was detected many times. The V gene is TRBV12-3 or TRBV12-4, the J gene TRBJ2-6, with TRBD1 matching 9 bases. The CDR3 runs to 18 residues. The V segment lost 2 bases and the J segment 4 bases; nucleotides outside the gene matches: 9. The CDR3 DNA is TGTGCCAGCAGTTTACGATTCGGGACAGGGTCCGGGGCCAACGTCCTGACTTTC. Encoded protein: CASSLRFGTGSGANVLTF.

This clonotype was seen ten or more times. The chain recombines TRBV12-3 or TRBV12-4 with TRBJ2-3, with TRBD2 as a possible D gene (5 bases). Trimming removed 1 base from V and 7 bases from J, with 9 bases in between. The CDR3 extends over 13 amino acids. The CDR3 DNA follows: TGTGCCAGCAGTTTAGAGGACTGGAATACGCAGTATTTT. This gives the protein CASSLEDWNTQYF.

This clonotype was counted between two and nine times. This chain uses TRBV5-1 with TRBJ1-1; possible D gene TRBD1, 5 bases. CDR1 SGHRS and CDR2 YFSETQ come from the germline V gene. The CDR3 extends over 12 amino acids. V was pared by 4 bases and J by 7 bases, with 11 bases between. The CDR3 is CASSLDTVEAFF. The CDR3, as DNA: TGCGCCAGCAGCCTGGACACGGTTGAAGCTTTCTTT.

This clonotype was recorded many times. The rearrangement links TRBV6-6 to TRBJ2-5; D possibly uses TRBD1 or TRBD2 (5 bases each). The V end lost 8 bases, the J end lost 2 bases, and 24 bases lay between the germline ends. Germline CDR1 and CDR2: MNHNY and SVGAGI (reference sequence). This CDR3 is 17 amino acids long. The CDR3 here is CASQGETTLKFQETQYF. In DNA, the CDR3 is TGTGCCAGCCAGGGAGAGACCACTCTCAAATTTCAAGAGACCCAGTACTTC.

This clonotype came up many times. The J gene is TRBJ2-3, the V gene TRBV7-3, with TRBD2 identical over 9 bases. CDR3 length: 15 amino acids. Looked up from germline, CDR1 is SGHTA and CDR2 is FQGTGA. The ends lost 3 bases at V and 3 bases at J; junction bases unmatched: 4. The CDR3 loop is CASSLLAGFTDTQYF. Written as DNA, the CDR3 is TGTGCCAGCAGCTTGCTAGCGGGGTTTACAGATACGCAGTATTTT.

At least ten counts were recorded for this clonotype. The chain recombines TRBV20-1 with TRBJ1-1; D unresolved. There are 13 residues in the CDR3. Germline V CDR1 and CDR2: DFQATT, SNEGSKA (reference sequence). V lost 1 base and J 3 bases, leaving 9 bases between the germline ends. This CDR3 reads CSARASSDTEAFF. CDR3 coding DNA: TGCAGTGCTAGAGCCTCTTCTGACACTGAAGCTTTCTTT.

This clonotype was seen ten or more times. The chain recombines TRBV7-9 with TRBJ2-2; D unclear. Trimming removed 3 bases at V and 7 bases at J, with 3 bases between. The CDR3 covers 11 residues. Germline V gives CDR1 SEHNR, CDR2 FQNEAQ (reference sequence). The CDR3 sequence: CASSFGGELFF. The DNA for the CDR3 is TGTGCCAGCAGCTTTGGCGGGGAGCTGTTTTTT.

This clonotype was recorded at least ten times. The chain is built from TRBV18 and TRBJ2-7, with 9 bases identical to TRBD1. V shed 3 bases, J shed 3 bases, and the junction held 6 bases outside the gene matches. CDR1 and CDR2 (germline): KGHSH, LQKENI. The CDR3 is made up of 15 amino acids. CDR3 coding DNA: TGTGCCAGCTCACCGCGGACAGGGGCCGGCTACGAGCAGTACTTC. The encoded protein is CASSPRTGAGYEQYF.

In this sample, this clonotype turned up many times. The rearrangement joins TRBV24-1 to TRBJ1-2; D remains ambiguous. V was clipped by 4 bases and J by 7 bases, with 9 bases between them. CDR3 length: 12 amino acids. Looked up from germline, CDR1 is KGHDR and CDR2 is SFDVKD. The CDR3 loop reads CATSDHLGGYTF. The CDR3 coding sequence is TGTGCCACCAGTGACCATCTCGGTGGCTACACCTTC.